This TCR beta chain came from a study of siplizumab effects on memory and regulatory T cells. A note on this clone: The antigen is undetermined.

Trimming left V 0 bases short and J 0 bases short, with 13 bases between. The CDR3 contains 17 residues. Sequencing was performed with immunoSEQ multiplex PCR; in TCRdb, only in-frame clones are kept and a portion is missing. The sample has approximately 84,000 clones; about 95% are singletons. The study, taken as a whole, reports: The diversity of naive T cells seemed greater than that of memory cells, and their alloresponse contribution seemed major. Suppression by proliferating Tregs derived from siplizumab cultures was not verified.

The sequence was collected from a human donor in good health. Sequenced sample: CD8+ T cells sorted from blood. The genes are TRBV23-1 and TRBJ2-3; D is uncertain. TRBV23-1 is an open reading frame whose function is uncertain. The CDR3 reads CASSQSWHGLSTDTQYF. The CDR3 region has the DNA TGCGCCAGCAGTCAATCTTGGCACGGTCTAAGCACAGATACGCAGTATTTT.